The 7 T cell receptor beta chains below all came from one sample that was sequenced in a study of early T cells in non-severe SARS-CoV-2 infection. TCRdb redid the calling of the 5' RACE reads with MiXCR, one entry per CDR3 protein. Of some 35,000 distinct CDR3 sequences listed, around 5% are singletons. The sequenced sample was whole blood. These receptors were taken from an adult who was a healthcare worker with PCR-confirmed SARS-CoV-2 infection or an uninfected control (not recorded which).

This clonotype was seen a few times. The CDR3: CASSLDRARTGELFF. DNA for the CDR3: TGCGCCAGCAGCTTGGACAGGGCGAGGACCGGGGAGCTGTTTTTT. V usage is TRBV5-1 and J usage is TRBJ2-2; D is possibly TRBD1 (6 bases). The CDR3 contains 15 residues. The V and J ends lost 0 bases and 5 bases respectively, with 11 bases between them. Per the germline V gene, CDR1 is SGHRS and CDR2 is YFSETQ.

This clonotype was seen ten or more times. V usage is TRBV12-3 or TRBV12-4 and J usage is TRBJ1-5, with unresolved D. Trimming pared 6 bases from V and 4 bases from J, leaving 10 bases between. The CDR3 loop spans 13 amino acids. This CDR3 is CASSRAENQPQHF. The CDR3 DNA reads TGTGCCAGCAGCCGGGCAGAGAATCAGCCCCAGCATTTT.

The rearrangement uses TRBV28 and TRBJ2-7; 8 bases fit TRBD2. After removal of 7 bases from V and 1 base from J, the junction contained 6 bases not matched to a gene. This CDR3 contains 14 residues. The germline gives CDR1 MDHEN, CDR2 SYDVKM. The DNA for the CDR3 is TGTGCCAGCAACCCCCGGGGGGGGTCCTACGAGCAGTACTTC. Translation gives CASNPRGGSYEQYF.

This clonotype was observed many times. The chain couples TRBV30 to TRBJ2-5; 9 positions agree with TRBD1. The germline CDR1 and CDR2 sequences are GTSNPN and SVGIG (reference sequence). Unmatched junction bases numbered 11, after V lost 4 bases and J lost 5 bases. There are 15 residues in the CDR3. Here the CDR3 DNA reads TGTGCCTGGAAACAGGGGGCAGGCGTATCGGAGACCCAGTACTTC. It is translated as CAWKQGAGVSETQYF.

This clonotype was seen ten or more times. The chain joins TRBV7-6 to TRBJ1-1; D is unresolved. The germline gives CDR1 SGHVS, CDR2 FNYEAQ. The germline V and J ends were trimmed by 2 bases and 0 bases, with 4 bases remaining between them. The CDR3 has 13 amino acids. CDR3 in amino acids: CASSLFVNTEAFF. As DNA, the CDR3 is TGTGCCAGCAGCTTATTTGTGAACACTGAAGCTTTCTTT.

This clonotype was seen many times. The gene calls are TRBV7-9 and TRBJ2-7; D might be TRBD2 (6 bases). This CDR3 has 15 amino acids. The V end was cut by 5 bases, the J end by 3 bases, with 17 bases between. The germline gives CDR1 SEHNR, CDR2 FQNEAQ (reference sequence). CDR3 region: CASSKGGLLYYEQYF. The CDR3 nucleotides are TGTGCCAGCAGCAAGGGTGGACTACTCTACTACGAGCAGTACTTC. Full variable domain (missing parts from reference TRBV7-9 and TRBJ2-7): DTGVSQNPRHKITKRGQNVTFRCDPISEHNRLYWYRQTLGQGPEFLTYFQNEAQLEKSRLLSDRFSAERPKGSFSTLEIQRTEQGDSAMYLCASSKGGLLYYEQYFGPGTRLTVT.

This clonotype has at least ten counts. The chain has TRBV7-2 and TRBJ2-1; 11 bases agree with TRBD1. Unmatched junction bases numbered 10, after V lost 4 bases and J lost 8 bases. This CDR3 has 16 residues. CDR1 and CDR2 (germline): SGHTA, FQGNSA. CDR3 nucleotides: TGTGCCAGCAGCTGGGCCCGGGACAGGGGGAGGGATGAGCAGTTCTTC. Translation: CASSWARDRGRDEQFF.